The 30 T cell receptor beta chains given below trace back to one sample, sequenced in a study of CD8+ T cells in alopecia areata. Treatment given: oral pan-JAK inhibitor, 5-10 mg twice daily. In each case, RNA was isolated and then reverse transcribed into cDNA as the sequencing template. Measured with immunoSEQ multiplex PCR; TCRdb has only the in-frame clones, and not every one. The table includes 150,000 to 200,000 clones, roughly 66% detected once. Sequencing used CD4+ T cells sorted from blood, obtained at week 24, from a patient treated with tofacitinib. The receptor set was obtained from a human donor with alopecia areata.

V gene TRBV30 combines with J gene TRBJ2-1, with D maybe TRBD2 (7 bases). The germline gives CDR1 GTSNPN, CDR2 SVGIG (reference sequence). Trimming shortened V by 1 base and J by 7 bases, and 14 bases separated the two germline ends. The CDR3 is 14 residues long. The CDR3 DNA sequence: TGTGCCTGGAGTGCCGGGGGGCTAGGGAATGAGCAGTTCTTC. Its translation is CAWSAGGLGNEQFF.

This clone was observed a handful of times. The CDR3: CASSLDAARRTEAFF. CDR3 nucleotide sequence: TGTGCCAGCAGCTTAGATGCGGCTCGGCGGACTGAAGCTTTCTTT. The rearrangement links TRBV11-2 to TRBJ1-1; unclear D gene. Looked up from germline, CDR1 is SGHAT and CDR2 is FQNNGV. The V end was cut by 0 bases, the J end by 5 bases, with 13 bases between. The CDR3 is made up of 15 amino acids.

A word on this clone: Within the sample, other DNA sequences also encode this same CDR3. The gene calls are TRBV29-1 and TRBJ1-2, with D tentatively TRBD1 (6 bases). There are 11 residues in the CDR3. CDR1 is SQVTM and CDR2 is ANQGSEA in the germline V gene. With 3 bases removed from V and 8 bases from J, the gap between germline ends came to 10 bases. CDR3 region: CSVEDRGGYTF. The CDR3 DNA is TGCAGCGTTGAGGACAGAGGGGGCTACACCTTC.

V usage is TRBV9 and J usage is TRBJ2-3; a possible D gene is TRBD1 (5 bases). In germline, CDR1 is SGDLS, CDR2 YYNGEE. Between the trimmed V and J ends, which lost 3 bases and 2 bases, there was a span of 10 bases. This CDR3 region has 14 residues. In nucleotides, the CDR3 is TGTGCCAGCAGCGAAAGACAGACCACAGATACGCAGTATTTT. The encoded protein is CASSERQTTDTQYF.

This chain joins TRBV29-1 and TRBJ1-2; possible D gene TRBD1, 5 bases. Trimming left V 2 bases short and J 13 bases short, with 23 bases between. The length of the CDR3 is 14 residues. In germline, CDR1 is SQVTM, CDR2 ANQGSEA. The CDR3 coding sequence is TGCAGCGTTGAAAATATTGACATTAAGGGCAGGGTCACCTTC. The encoded protein is CSVENIDIKGRVTF.

This clone was observed once. The gene calls are TRBV30 and TRBJ1-2; D is perhaps TRBD1 (6 bases). Germline V gene lookup returns CDR1 GTSNPN and CDR2 SVGIG (reference sequence). V lost 1 base and J 4 bases, leaving 10 bases between the germline ends. The CDR3 extends over 13 amino acids. The CDR3 here is CAWSAQGSYGYTF. The CDR3 DNA sequence: TGTGCCTGGAGTGCCCAGGGGTCCTATGGCTACACCTTC.

The CDR3 region is CSASGTAGGDTF. The DNA of the CDR3 is TGCAGCGCCTCCGGGACAGCTGGTGGTGACACCTTC. The chain has TRBV29-1 and TRBJ1-2, with 7 bases fitting TRBD1. This CDR3 region has 12 residues. Germline V gene data show CDR1 as SQVTM and CDR2 as ANQGSEA. J lost 12 bases, V lost 7 bases, and 14 bases had no gene match.

This sequence joins TRBV5-6 and TRBJ1-2, with a tentative D call TRBD1 (6 bases). Per the germline V gene, CDR1 is SGHDT and CDR2 is YYEEEE. The CDR3 spans 16 residues. Between the trimmed V and J ends, which lost 4 bases and 4 bases, there was a span of 20 bases. The CDR3 sequence is CASSRRGGQRGYGYTF. In DNA form, the CDR3 reads TGTGCCAGCAGCCGCAGAGGGGGTCAACGAGGCTATGGCTACACCTTC.

The rearrangement uses TRBV14 and TRBJ2-3, with unresolved D. V was shortened by 5 bases and J by 9 bases, with 12 bases between the two germline ends. Per the germline V gene, CDR1 is SGHDN and CDR2 is FVKESK. The CDR3 sequence is 12 residues long. This CDR3 is CASSGAGPTQYF. The CDR3 bases are TGTGCCAGCAGCGGAGCCGGGCCCACGCAGTATTTT.

The chain links TRBV11-2 to TRBJ2-5; D remains ambiguous. The CDR3 covers 14 residues. With 3 bases removed from V and 4 bases from J, the gap between germline ends came to 12 bases. Germline CDR1 reads SGHAT; CDR2 reads FQNNGV. The CDR3 region is CASSFAARGETQYF. In DNA form, the CDR3 reads TGTGCCAGCAGCTTTGCGGCCAGAGGAGAGACCCAGTACTTC.

The chain combines TRBV30 with TRBJ1-1; D gene unclear. Trimming shortened V by 2 bases and J by 1 base, and 8 bases separated the two germline ends. The CDR3 has 13 amino acids. Germline-derived CDR1 and CDR2 are GTSNPN and SVGIG (reference sequence). CDR3 loop: CAWSSQSNTEAFF. The CDR3 coding sequence is TGTGCCTGGAGTAGTCAATCGAACACTGAAGCTTTCTTT.

The V and J genes are TRBV9 and TRBJ2-1; TRBD1 agrees at 7 bases. CDR3 length equals 16 residues. Germline CDR1 SGDLS, CDR2 YYNGEE. Trimming removed 3 bases from V and 2 bases from J; junction bases left unmatched: 8. CDR3 residues: CASSAADRRTYNEQFF. CDR3 sequence (DNA): TGTGCCAGCAGCGCGGCGGACAGGAGGACCTACAATGAGCAGTTCTTC.

The gene calls are TRBV28 and TRBJ1-5; no clear D gene. V lost 4 bases and J lost 4, with 5 bases in between. Germline CDR1 and CDR2: MDHEN and SYDVKM. The CDR3 covers 12 residues. In nucleotides, the CDR3 is TGTGCCAGCAGTTCTGCAAATCAGCCCCAGCATTTT. As protein: CASSSANQPQHF.

This clone was observed a few times. V and J are TRBV11-1 and TRBJ2-1; 13 bases align to TRBD2. With 5 bases clipped from V and 4 bases from J, the junction kept 2 bases outside the gene matches. CDR1 SGHAT and CDR2 FQDESV come from the germline V gene (reference sequence). The CDR3 consists of 15 residues. The CDR3 sequence: CASSKTSGGYNEQFF. CDR3 sequence (DNA): TGTGCCAGCAGCAAGACTAGCGGGGGGTACAATGAGCAGTTCTTC.

The rearrangement links TRBV30 to TRBJ2-1, with TRBD2 matching 9 bases. Trimming took 1 base from V and 10 from J; bases not matched to a gene: 11. The germline gives CDR1 GTSNPN, CDR2 SVGIG (reference sequence). The CDR3 has 15 amino acids. The CDR3 loop reads CAWSEGGGGREEQFF. CDR3 DNA: TGTGCCTGGAGTGAAGGCGGGGGGGGCAGGGAGGAGCAGTTCTTC. The whole variable domain, filled in from reference TRBV30 and TRBJ2-1, reads SQTIHQWPATLVQPVGSPLSLECTVEGTSNPNLYWYRQAAGRGLQLLFYSVGIGQISSEVPQNLSASRPQDRQFILSSKKLLLSDSGFYLCAWSEGGGGREEQFFGPGTRLTVL.

This clone was observed a single time. The chain uses TRBV2 and TRBJ2-5, with 10 positions matching TRBD1. V gave up 6 bases and J gave up 5 bases; unmatched junction bases: 18. This CDR3 spans 18 amino acids. CDR1 is SNHLY and CDR2 is FYNNEI in the germline V gene. CDR3 in amino acids: CASSRRGGTGVWKETQYF. The CDR3 bases are TGTGCCAGCAGCCGAAGAGGGGGGACAGGGGTGTGGAAGGAGACCCAGTACTTC.

This clone was found once. The V gene is TRBV7-2, the J gene TRBJ1-6, with 7 nucleotides matching TRBD1. Germline loops: CDR1 SGHTA, CDR2 FQGNSA. The CDR3 runs 14 residues. V gave up 6 bases and J gave up 7 bases; unmatched junction bases: 6. The CDR3 bases are TGTGCCAGCAGGGGGACAGCTCCCAATTCACCCCTCCACTTT. Its protein is CASRGTAPNSPLHF.

This clone was detected only a few times. The chain has TRBV7-6 and TRBJ1-2, with D possibly being TRBD1 (5 bases). The V end lost 3 bases, the J end lost 6 bases, and 8 bases lay between the germline ends. Per germline, CDR1 SGHVS and CDR2 FNYEAQ. The CDR3 totals 12 residues. Here the CDR3 DNA reads TGTGCCAGCAGCTTCAGAGGGGATGGCTACACCTTC. Its protein is CASSFRGDGYTF.

This clone was found a few times. V is TRBV7-2 and J is TRBJ1-2; TRBD1 aligns across 9 bases. CDR3 size: 16 residues. V lost 5 bases to trimming and J lost 5 bases; unmatched junction nucleotides: 12. CDR1 is SGHTA and CDR2 is FQGNSA in the germline V gene. CDR3 nucleotide sequence: TGTGCCAGCAGCCCGTGGACAGGGGCAAATGGATATGGCTACACCTTC. The encoded protein is CASSPWTGANGYGYTF.

J is TRBJ1-2 and V is TRBV7-2, with 9 positions matching TRBD1. Germline lookup yields CDR1 SGHTA and CDR2 FQGNSA. V was pared by 3 bases and J by 6 bases, with 5 bases of the junction left unmatched. The CDR3 consists of 14 residues. This CDR3 is CASSFGGQGNGYTF. CDR3 nucleotide sequence: TGTGCCAGCAGCTTTGGAGGACAGGGGAATGGCTACACCTTC.

This clone was counted between two and nine times. The chain links TRBV7-2 to TRBJ2-3; no clear D. Per germline, CDR1 SGHTA and CDR2 FQGNSA. The CDR3 covers 15 residues. V was cut by 0 bases and J by 6 bases, with 13 bases left in between. For the CDR3, the DNA is TGTGCCAGCAGCTTAGCCCGTACGATCTGGGATACGCAGTATTTT. It translates to CASSLARTIWDTQYF. Looking up the rest from reference TRBV7-2 and TRBJ2-3 gives the full variable domain: GAGVSQSPSNKVTEKGKDVELRCDPISGHTALYWYRQSLGQGLEFLIYFQGNSAPDKSGLPSDRFSAERTGGSVSTLTIQRTQQEDSAVYLCASSLARTIWDTQYFGPGTRLTVL.

The rearrangement links TRBV15 to TRBJ2-5, with D perhaps matching TRBD2 (7 bases). This CDR3 has 14 residues. Germline CDR1 reads LNHNV; CDR2 reads YYDKDF (reference sequence). The germline V and J ends were trimmed by 4 bases and 5 bases, with 14 bases remaining between them. CDR3: CATSNPGEGETQYF. The CDR3 DNA follows: TGTGCCACCAGCAACCCAGGGGAGGGGGAGACCCAGTACTTC.

The rearrangement uses TRBV6-5 and TRBJ1-2; 8 positions agree with TRBD1. CDR1 MNHEY and CDR2 SVGAGI come from the germline V gene. After removal of 6 bases from V and 2 bases from J, the junction contained 5 bases not matched to a gene. This CDR3 comprises 14 residues. Here the CDR3 DNA reads TGTGCCAGCAGCCTAGACAGGGGCAACTATGGCTACACCTTC. Residues: CASSLDRGNYGYTF.

This chain connects TRBV27 to TRBJ1-1; no definite D call. Germline values: CDR1 MNHEY, CDR2 SMNVEV (reference sequence). V was clipped by 6 bases and J by 1 base, with 9 bases between them. The CDR3 has 13 amino acids. The CDR3 DNA is TGTGCCAGCAGGCCGTCGGAGAACACTGAAGCTTTCTTT. Protein product: CASRPSENTEAFF.

The V and J genes are TRBV4-3 and TRBJ2-3, with 7 bases fitting TRBD2. The CDR3 contains 15 residues. Germline lookup yields CDR1 LGHNA and CDR2 YSLEER. J lost 2 bases, V lost 2 bases, and 4 bases had no gene match. The CDR3 DNA is TGCGCCAGCAGCCAAACTAGCGTGGTCACAGATACGCAGTATTTT. Encoded protein: CASSQTSVVTDTQYF.

There are a few counts of this clone. The rearrangement links TRBV14 to TRBJ2-4, with 8 bases matching TRBD1. CDR1 and CDR2 from the germline V gene are SGHDN and FVKESK. V shed 5 bases, J shed 7 bases, and the junction held 10 bases outside the gene matches. The CDR3 is 15 amino acids. The CDR3 loop reads CASSDTRQGMNIQYF. Written as DNA, the CDR3 is TGTGCCAGCAGCGACACGCGACAGGGGATGAACATTCAGTACTTC.

The rearrangement uses TRBV11-2 and TRBJ2-2, with 10 bases aligning to TRBD1. The CDR3 sequence is 15 residues long. Germline CDR1 and CDR2: SGHAT and FQNNGV. V lost 6 bases, J lost 7 bases, and 8 bases stayed unmatched. The DNA for the CDR3 is TGTGCCAGCAGTCAAGACAGGGGGCGCATCGGGGAGCTGTTTTTT. Its protein is CASSQDRGRIGELFF. Complete variable domain (other parts from reference TRBV11-2 and TRBJ2-2): EAGVAQSPRYKIIEKRQSVAFWCNPISGHATLYWYQQILGQGPKLLIQFQNNGVVDDSQLPKDRFSAERLKGVDSTLKIQPAKLEDSAVYLCASSQDRGRIGELFFGEGSRLTVL.

The rearrangement links TRBV30 to TRBJ1-1; D gene unclear. Trimming took off 0 bases at V and 5 bases at J, with 7 bases between the two ends. This CDR3 has 12 residues. CDR1 is GTSNPN, CDR2 SVGIG, per germline (reference sequence). This CDR3 is CAWSVRKTEAFF. The DNA of the CDR3 is TGTGCCTGGAGTGTACGGAAGACTGAAGCTTTCTTT.

This chain connects TRBV11-1 to TRBJ1-2, with D possibly matching TRBD1 (5 bases). This CDR3 has 12 residues. Trimming cost V 5 bases and J 10 bases, with 14 bases left between them. CDR1 SGHAT and CDR2 FQDESV come from the germline V gene (reference sequence). The CDR3 coding sequence is TGTGCCAGCAGCCTACCGGGACGTGACTACACCTTC. Its protein product is CASSLPGRDYTF. The variable domain in full, completed from reference TRBV11-1 and TRBJ1-2, reads EAEVAQSPRYKITEKSQAVAFWCDPISGHATLYWYRQILGQGPELLVQFQDESVVDDSQLPKDRFSAERLKGVDSTLKIQPAELGDSAMYLCASSLPGRDYTFGSGTRLTVV.

The rearrangement joins TRBV5-1 to TRBJ2-2; no clear D gene. Germline loops: CDR1 SGHRS, CDR2 YFSETQ. The CDR3 is 15 amino acids. Trimming shortened V by 5 bases and J by 0 bases, and 11 bases separated the two germline ends. The CDR3 region has the DNA TGCGCCAGCAGGGAAGCAATTTCGAACACCGGGGAGCTGTTTTTT. This encodes CASREAISNTGELFF.